This T cell receptor beta chain originates from a study of blood T cell repertoires in COVID-19. Sequencing used immunoSEQ multiplex PCR; TCRdb keeps in-frame clones, though not all of them. The table lists hundreds of thousands of clones, about nine tenths of them singletons. Per the germline V gene, CDR1 is MNHEY and CDR2 is SMNVEV (reference sequence). The CDR3 is made up of 15 amino acids. Trimming stripped 3 bases from V and 0 bases from J, with 12 bases between. The TCR comes from a woman aged 45-60 years with COVID-19, enrolled during active disease. The chain has TRBV27 and TRBJ2-7; no clear D gene. Source material: peripheral blood. CDR3: CASSFLPVRSYEQYF. The CDR3 DNA is TGTGCCAGCAGTTTCCTCCCGGTTCGCTCCTACGAGCAGTACTTC.